A single sample is the source of the 12 T cell receptor beta chains below, sequenced in a study of blood T cell repertoires in COVID-19. Assay used: immunoSEQ multiplex PCR; TCRdb lists only in-frame clones, some missing. This repertoire shows 150,000 to 200,000 clones, roughly 91% found once; its top ten account for approximately 4.6%. Source material: peripheral blood. Receptor source: a woman in her forties or fifties with acute or convalescent COVID-19.

Comments on this clone: The same CDR3 also results from other DNA sequences found in this sample. The gene calls are TRBV2 and TRBJ2-1; D is undetermined. This CDR3 spans 16 amino acids. Per the germline V gene, CDR1 is SNHLY and CDR2 is FYNNEI. Trimming removed 2 bases from V and 0 bases from J, with 11 bases in between. The CDR3 spells CASSESRRSSYNEQFF. CDR3 DNA sequence: TGTGCCAGCAGTGAATCGAGACGGAGCTCCTACAATGAGCAGTTCTTC.

The chain employs TRBV6-5 and TRBJ2-3; 8 bases fit TRBD2. Unmatched junction bases numbered 15, after V lost 10 bases and J lost 9 bases. Germline assignment: CDR1 MNHEY and CDR2 SVGAGI. This CDR3 is built from 14 residues. CDR3 nucleotides: TGTGCCACCGCCGGGACTAGGATTTCGGGGACGCAGTATTTT. It yields the protein CATAGTRISGTQYF.

The gene calls are TRBV28 and TRBJ2-3; the match to TRBD1 covers 10 bases. This CDR3 is 13 amino acids long. Germline V gene data show CDR1 as MDHEN and CDR2 as SYDVKM. J lost 4 bases, V lost 7 bases, and 2 bases had no gene match. CDR3 coding DNA: TGTGCCAGCAAGGACAGGGGGTCAGATACGCAGTATTTT. Its protein is CASKDRGSDTQYF.

The J gene is TRBJ1-4, the V gene TRBV7-3; 7 positions agree with TRBD1. V lost 4 bases and J lost 7; bases outside the gene matches: 9. The CDR3 runs 15 residues. The germline V gene has CDR1 SGHTA and CDR2 FQGTGA. CDR3 in amino acids: CASSCLSQGGEKLFF. As DNA, the CDR3 is TGTGCCAGCAGCTGCCTTAGCCAGGGGGGTGAAAAACTGTTTTTT.

The chain combines TRBV3-1 (or the pseudogene TRBV3-2) with TRBJ1-2; the D gene is possibly TRBD1 (5 bases). The CDR3 extends over 16 amino acids. V was cut by 4 bases and J by 4 bases, with 19 bases left in between. Germline V gene data show CDR1 as LGHDT and CDR2 as YNNKEL (reference sequence). The CDR3 reads CASSPTWVGGTYGYTF. CDR3 sequence (DNA): TGTGCCAGCAGCCCTACCTGGGTGGGAGGGACCTATGGCTACACCTTC.

This chain links TRBV2 with TRBJ1-5; possibly TRBD1 for D (6 bases). The length of the CDR3 is 14 residues. V was cut by 7 bases and J by 8 bases, with 18 bases left in between. Germline CDR1 is SNHLY and CDR2 is FYNNEI. The CDR3 loop is CASTDAGGRKPQHF. The CDR3, as DNA: TGTGCCAGCACCGACGCGGGGGGCAGGAAGCCCCAGCATTTT.

J is TRBJ2-5 and V is TRBV19; D is possibly TRBD1 (6 bases). Germline V gene data show CDR1 as LNHDA and CDR2 as SQIVND (reference sequence). This CDR3 region has 15 residues. The ends were cut back, 7 bases at V and 5 bases at J, with 20 bases in the middle. The CDR3 protein is CASTMGLGAHETQYF. For the CDR3, the DNA is TGTGCCAGTACCATGGGTTTGGGGGCGCATGAGACCCAGTACTTC.

The chain joins TRBV7-3 to TRBJ1-1; no definite D call. CDR1 and CDR2 (germline): SGHTA, FQGTGA. The CDR3 consists of 13 residues. V lost 8 bases, J lost 1 base, and 11 bases lay in between. CDR3: CASARGSNTEAFF. The CDR3, as DNA: TGTGCCAGCGCCCGAGGTTCGAACACTGAAGCTTTCTTT.

For the CDR3, the DNA is TGTGCCAGCTCATCGGAGGTGCATGAGCAGTTCTTC. It specifies CASSSEVHEQFF. The genes are TRBV7-2 and TRBJ2-1; a weak D match, TRBD2 (5 bases). The germline V gene has CDR1 SGHTA and CDR2 FQGNSA. CDR3 length equals 12 residues. Trimming took off 8 bases at V and 8 bases at J, with 13 bases between the two ends.

The chain uses TRBV19 and TRBJ1-2; D is uncertain. This CDR3 spans 12 amino acids. Per germline, CDR1 LNHDA and CDR2 SQIVND (reference sequence). Trimming removed 10 bases at V and 5 bases at J, with 14 bases between. The CDR3 coding sequence is TGTGCCACCGCTGACTGGGAGTATGGCTACACCTTC. This encodes CATADWEYGYTF.

This chain links TRBV25-1 with TRBJ2-3; TRBD1 is a possible D gene (6 bases). There are 13 residues in the CDR3. The germline gives CDR1 MGHDK, CDR2 SYGVNS. V was clipped by 4 bases and J by 8 bases, with 13 bases between them. For the CDR3, the DNA is TGTGCCAGCAGTGGGGCAGGGGTAGGTACGCAGTATTTT. Protein: CASSGAGVGTQYF.

The gene calls are TRBV28 and TRBJ2-7; 12 bases fit TRBD1. The junction had 8 bases not matched to a gene; V was cut back by 5 bases and J by 0 bases. The CDR3 spans 17 residues. Germline loops: CDR1 MDHEN, CDR2 SYDVKM. The CDR3 protein is CASSPVRDRGPSYEQYF. As DNA, the CDR3 is TGTGCCAGCAGTCCTGTAAGGGACAGGGGGCCCTCCTACGAGCAGTACTTC.